This is a list of T cell receptor beta chains from one sample in a study of T cell changes during pregnancy in multiple sclerosis. Some clones are missing from TCRdb's copy, which holds only in-frame ones; the method was immunoSEQ multiplex PCR. The data hold 60,000 to 85,000 clones, with over 85% observed a single time. The input for sequencing was peripheral blood, taken after pregnancy. The receptor set was obtained from a female donor in good health, enrolled as a control in a pregnancy study. CDR3s include the opening cysteine and the closing phenylalanine or tryptophan. A D gene is named only where the DNA matches it firmly. Not all rows give a size; the values are once, few, many and, for expanded clones, a class.

size,V,D,J,DNA,CDR3
once,TRBV4-2,.,TRBJ1-3,TGTGCCAGCAGCCAAGAGAGAAACAGGGTAGGAAACACCATATATTTT,CASSQERNRVGNTIYF
.,TRBV7-6,.,TRBJ2-1,TGTGCCAGCAGCTTAACGGCAGGGTCCTACAATGAGCAGTTCTTC,CASSLTAGSYNEQFF
once,TRBV28,TRBD1,TRBJ1-2,TGTGCCAGCACCCAGGGGGGACAGGGGGCCGACTATGGCTACACCTTC,CASTQGGQGADYGYTF
.,TRBV7-3,.,TRBJ2-2,TGTGCCAGCAGCTTAGTTGAGGGAACCGGGGAGCTGTTTTTT,CASSLVEGTGELFF
.,TRBV4-1,TRBD2,TRBJ2-7,TGCGCCAGCAGCCAATTTCCGGGACTAGCGGGAGGGAGCTCCTACGAGCAGTACTTC,CASSQFPGLAGGSSYEQYF
.,TRBV9,.,TRBJ2-5,TGTGCCAGCAGCCTTGGACCCCAAGGAGGGGAGACCCAGTACTTC,CASSLGPQGGETQYF
.,TRBV4-2,.,TRBJ1-3,TGTGCCAGCAGCCGGGATCACTCATCGGGGTCCGGAAACACCATATATTTT,CASSRDHSSGSGNTIYF
.,TRBV5-1,TRBD2,TRBJ2-7,TGCGCCAGCAGCTTAGGTAGCGGGGGACTGAGCTCCTACGAGCAGTACTTC,CASSLGSGGLSSYEQYF
.,TRBV5-1,.,TRBJ2-1,TGCGCCAGCAGCTCGGAAGGGGGGGCAGGTAATGAGCAGTTCTTC,CASSSEGGAGNEQFF
.,TRBV13,.,TRBJ2-7,TGTGCCAGCAGCTTAGGGCAGGGGACCTCCTACGAGCAGTACTTC,CASSLGQGTSYEQYF
.,TRBV11-2,TRBD1,TRBJ1-2,TGTGCCAGCAGCTTAGAGACAGGGGGCAGCTATGGCTACACCTTC,CASSLETGGSYGYTF
.,TRBV29-1,TRBD2,TRBJ2-7,TGCAGCGTGCGGGAGGGCTCCTACGAGCAGTACTTC,CSVREGSYEQYF
.,TRBV19,TRBD2,TRBJ2-1,TGTGCCAGTAGTATACAGCGGGGGAGCTCCTACAATGAGCAGTTCTTC,CASSIQRGSSYNEQFF